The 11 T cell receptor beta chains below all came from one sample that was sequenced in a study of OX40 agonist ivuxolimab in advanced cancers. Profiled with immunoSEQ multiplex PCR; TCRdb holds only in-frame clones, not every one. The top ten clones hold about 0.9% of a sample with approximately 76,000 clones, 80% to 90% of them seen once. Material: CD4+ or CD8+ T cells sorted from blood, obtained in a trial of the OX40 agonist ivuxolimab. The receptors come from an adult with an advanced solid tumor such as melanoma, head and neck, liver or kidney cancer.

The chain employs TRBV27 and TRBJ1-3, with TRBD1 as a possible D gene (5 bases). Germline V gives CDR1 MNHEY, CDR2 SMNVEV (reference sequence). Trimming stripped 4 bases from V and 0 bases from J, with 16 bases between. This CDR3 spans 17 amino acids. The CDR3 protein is CASSSYWDGSSGNTIYF. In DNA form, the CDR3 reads TGTGCCAGCAGTTCGTACTGGGACGGAAGCTCTGGAAACACCATATATTTT.

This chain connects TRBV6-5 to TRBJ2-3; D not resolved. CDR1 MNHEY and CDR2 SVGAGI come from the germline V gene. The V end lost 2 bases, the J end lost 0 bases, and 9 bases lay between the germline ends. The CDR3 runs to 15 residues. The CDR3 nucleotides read TGTGCCAGCAGTTACGGAAAGGAAAGCACAGATACGCAGTATTTT. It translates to CASSYGKESTDTQYF.

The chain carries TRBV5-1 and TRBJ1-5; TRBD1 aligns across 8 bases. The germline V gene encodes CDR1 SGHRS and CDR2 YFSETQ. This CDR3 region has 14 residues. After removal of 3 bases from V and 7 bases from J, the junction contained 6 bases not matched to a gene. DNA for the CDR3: TGCGCCAGCAGCTGGGGGACAGGTGAGCAGCCCCAGCATTTT. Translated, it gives CASSWGTGEQPQHF.

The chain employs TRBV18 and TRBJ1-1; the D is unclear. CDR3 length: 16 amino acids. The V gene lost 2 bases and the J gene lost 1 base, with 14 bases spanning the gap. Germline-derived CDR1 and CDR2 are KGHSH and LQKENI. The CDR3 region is CASSPSVVTGNTEAFF. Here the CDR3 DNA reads TGTGCCAGCTCACCATCGGTGGTCACGGGGAACACTGAAGCTTTCTTT.

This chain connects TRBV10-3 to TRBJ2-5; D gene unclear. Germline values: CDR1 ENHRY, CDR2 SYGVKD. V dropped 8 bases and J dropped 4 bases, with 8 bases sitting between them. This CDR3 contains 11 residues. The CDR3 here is CAIGVRETQYF. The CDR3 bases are TGTGCCATCGGGGTCAGAGAGACCCAGTACTTC.

The CDR3 spells CASSLLGRGDEQFF. CDR3 sequence (DNA): TGTGCCAGCAGTTTACTGGGCCGGGGGGATGAGCAGTTCTTC. The genes are TRBV27 and TRBJ2-1; the match to TRBD2 covers 7 bases. Germline V gene data show CDR1 as MNHEY and CDR2 as SMNVEV (reference sequence). With 2 bases clipped from V and 8 bases from J, the junction kept 6 bases outside the gene matches. This CDR3 spans 14 amino acids.

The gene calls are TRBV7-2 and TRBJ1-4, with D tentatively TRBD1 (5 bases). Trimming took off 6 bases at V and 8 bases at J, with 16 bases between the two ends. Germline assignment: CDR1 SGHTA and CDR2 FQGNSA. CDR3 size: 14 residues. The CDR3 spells CASSYSRVTEKLFF. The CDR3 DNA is TGTGCCAGCAGTTACTCCAGGGTCACAGAAAAACTGTTTTTT.

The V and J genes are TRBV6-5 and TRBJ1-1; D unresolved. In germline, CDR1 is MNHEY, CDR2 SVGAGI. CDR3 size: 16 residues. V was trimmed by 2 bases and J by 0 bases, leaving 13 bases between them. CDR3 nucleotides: TGTGCCAGCAGTTACGGCAGGCCCCCCTTGAACACTGAAGCTTTCTTT. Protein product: CASSYGRPPLNTEAFF.

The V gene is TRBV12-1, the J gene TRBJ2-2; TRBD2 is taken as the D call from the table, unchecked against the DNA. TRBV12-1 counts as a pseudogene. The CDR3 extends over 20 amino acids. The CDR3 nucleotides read TGTGCCAGCAGCTCCCCCCGGACTAGCGGGAGGGGGGGCCACACCGGGGAGCTGTTTTTT. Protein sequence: CASSSPRTSGRGGHTGELFF.

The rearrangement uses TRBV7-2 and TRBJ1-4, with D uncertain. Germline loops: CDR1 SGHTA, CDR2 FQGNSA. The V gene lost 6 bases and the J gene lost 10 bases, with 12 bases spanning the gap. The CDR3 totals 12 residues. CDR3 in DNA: TGTGCCAGCAGTGAATTTACGGGAAAACTGTTTTTT. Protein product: CASSEFTGKLFF.

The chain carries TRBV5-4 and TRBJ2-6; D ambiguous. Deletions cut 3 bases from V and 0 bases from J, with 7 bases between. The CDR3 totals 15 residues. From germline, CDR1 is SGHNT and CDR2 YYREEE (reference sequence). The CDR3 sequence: CASSSVASGANVLTF. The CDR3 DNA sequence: TGTGCCAGCAGCTCTGTGGCCTCTGGGGCCAACGTCCTGACTTTC.